This record looks at one T cell receptor beta chain sequence and its context. CDR3 length: 15 amino acids. This entry belongs to a study of T cell changes during pregnancy in multiple sclerosis. The protocol was immunoSEQ multiplex PCR, while the TCRdb copy is restricted to in-frame clones and leaves out a portion. Of roughly 45,000 clones in the sample, under 90% were seen once. The chain recombines TRBV21-1 with TRBJ1-3. TRBV21-1 is a pseudogene. This clonotype originated in a female donor in good health, enrolled as a control in a pregnancy study. Material: peripheral blood, obtained in the first trimester of pregnancy. The CDR3 loop reads CASPRRSTSTNTIYF. DNA of the CDR3: TGTGCCAGTCCTAGACGGAGCACCAGTACGAACACCATATATTTT.